This passage covers 29 T cell receptor beta chains from one sample sequenced in a study of TIL therapy for anti-PD-1-resistant metastatic lung cancer. This was the immunoSEQ v3 assay. Sequenced by immunoSEQ multiplex PCR; TCRdb stores in-frame clones only, minus some. The sample has around 21,000 clones; 70% to 85% are singletons. Specified time point: pre-treatment sample, taken before nivolumab and TIL therapy. This specimen was blood, taken at baseline. These receptors all stem from a person aged 25 to 79 with non-small cell lung cancer.

This chain uses TRBV2 with TRBJ1-1; no firm D call. The V end lost 3 bases, the J end lost 3 bases, and 11 bases lay between the germline ends. CDR1 and CDR2 (germline): SNHLY, FYNNEI. The CDR3 runs to 14 residues. This chain's CDR3 is CASSDDETDTEAFF. The CDR3 DNA sequence: TGTGCCAGCAGTGACGACGAGACTGACACTGAAGCTTTCTTT.

V and J are TRBV6-5 and TRBJ2-2; D is perhaps TRBD1 (5 bases). Trimming took 6 bases from V and 7 from J, leaving 18 bases between them. This CDR3 is built from 15 residues. The germline CDR1 and CDR2 sequences are MNHEY and SVGAGI. As DNA, the CDR3 is TGTGCCAGCAGCCCGGGTGGGGCCGCGCGCGGGGAGCTGTTTTTT. Amino acids: CASSPGGAARGELFF.

V and J are TRBV19 and TRBJ1-3; 7 nucleotides align to TRBD1. Germline CDR1 LNHDA, CDR2 SQIVND (reference sequence). The V segment lost 3 bases and the J segment 3 bases; nucleotides outside the gene matches: 5. The CDR3 runs to 15 residues. This chain's CDR3 is CASSINRDSGNTIYF. The CDR3 DNA reads as TGTGCCAGTAGTATTAACCGGGACAGTGGAAACACCATATATTTT.

This clone came up once. The chain is built from TRBV29-1 and TRBJ2-1, with 7 nucleotides matching TRBD2. From germline, CDR1 is SQVTM and CDR2 ANQGSEA. The length of the CDR3 is 16 residues. Unmatched junction bases numbered 13, after V lost 6 bases and J lost 2 bases. DNA for the CDR3: TGCAGCGTCCCGGGAGGCGGGAGCGGCGCCTACAATGAGCAGTTCTTC. This codes for CSVPGGGSGAYNEQFF.

This clone is medium-sized (0.01 to 0.1%) by share. The chain couples TRBV12-3 or TRBV12-4 to TRBJ1-1; no firm D call. CDR3 length: 12 residues. V was pared by 7 bases and J by 4 bases, with 10 bases between. The DNA for the CDR3 is TGTGCCAGCACAAAAACAGTCACTGAAGCTTTCTTT. It codes for CASTKTVTEAFF.

This clone is labeled as medium-sized. The CDR3 here is CASSEDIPSYEQYF. The CDR3, as DNA: TGTGCCAGCAGTGAAGATATTCCTTCCTACGAGCAGTACTTC. J is TRBJ2-7 and V is TRBV2; no reliable D call. The germline V and J ends were trimmed by 1 base and 1 base, with 8 bases remaining between them. Germline CDR1 is SNHLY and CDR2 is FYNNEI. The CDR3 is 14 residues long.

The chain couples TRBV10-3 to TRBJ1-3; possible D gene TRBD1, 5 bases. CDR1 ENHRY and CDR2 SYGVKD come from the germline V gene. The germline V and J ends were trimmed by 9 bases and 0 bases, with 15 bases remaining between them. There are 15 residues in the CDR3. CDR3 loop: CAISPGRSSGNTIYF. CDR3 bases: TGTGCCATATCACCGGGACGGAGCTCTGGAAACACCATATATTTT.

Only one count was recorded for this clone. The chain links TRBV7-2 to TRBJ2-5; D is tentatively TRBD1 or TRBD2 (5 bases each). Germline assignment: CDR1 SGHTA and CDR2 FQGNSA. The ends were cut back, 5 bases at V and 9 bases at J, with 22 bases in the middle. This CDR3 has 15 amino acids. Here the CDR3 DNA reads TGTGCCAGCAGCCCGTCCTGGGACGGGTCCTCGGCCCAGTACTTC. Its translation: CASSPSWDGSSAQYF.

This clone was seen a few times. The chain has TRBV2 and TRBJ1-5; no reliable D call. The V end was cut by 5 bases, the J end by 6 bases, with 17 bases between. Per germline, CDR1 SNHLY and CDR2 FYNNEI. This CDR3 is 15 amino acids long. The CDR3 region is CASSSSGGVGQPQHF. In nucleotides, the CDR3 is TGTGCCAGCAGTTCCTCAGGTGGGGTGGGTCAGCCCCAGCATTTT.

This clone was detected only a few times. The chain uses TRBV7-8 and TRBJ1-6; D not certain. This CDR3 is built from 15 residues. V lost 0 bases and J 6 bases, leaving 9 bases between the germline ends. CDR1 SGHVS and CDR2 FQNEAQ come from the germline V gene. For the CDR3, the DNA is TGTGCCAGCAGCTTAGCGGGTTGGGGTAATTCACCCCTCCACTTT. Amino acids: CASSLAGWGNSPLHF.

This chain links TRBV6-2 or TRBV6-3 with TRBJ1-2, with D possibly TRBD1 on 6 matching bases. The germline CDR1 and CDR2 sequences are MNHEY and SVGEGT. CDR3 length equals 15 residues. V was trimmed by 6 bases and J by 2 bases, leaving 16 bases between them. The DNA for the CDR3 is TGTGCCAGCAGCTTTCCGGGACACCTGAACTATGGCTACACCTTC. Its translation: CASSFPGHLNYGYTF.

This clone occurred a few times. This rearrangement joins TRBV6-5 to TRBJ2-2; 7 bases map to TRBD2. Losses at the gene ends were 2 bases for V and 5 bases for J; bases not matched to a gene: 5. The CDR3 consists of 15 residues. Germline CDR1 MNHEY, CDR2 SVGAGI. The CDR3 bases are TGTGCCAGCAGTTACGGGAGGGCGGAGACCGGGGAGCTGTTTTTT. Translating gives CASSYGRAETGELFF.

V is TRBV5-1 and J is TRBJ2-5, with TRBD1 as a possible D gene (6 bases). Germline-derived CDR1 and CDR2 are SGHRS and YFSETQ. The V end lost 4 bases, the J end lost 0 bases, and 13 bases lay between the germline ends. The CDR3 has 15 amino acids. In DNA form, the CDR3 reads TGCGCCAGCAGCAAGGCCAGGGGAAACCAAGAGACCCAGTACTTC. Its protein is CASSKARGNQETQYF.

This chain's CDR3 is CASSFYPGELFF. The CDR3 DNA reads TGTGCCAGCAGTTTTTACCCCGGGGAGCTGTTTTTT. V is TRBV12-3 or TRBV12-4 and J is TRBJ2-2, with D hard to call. This CDR3 is 12 amino acids long. Trimming shortened V by 3 bases and J by 6 bases, and 5 bases separated the two germline ends.

This clone was counted a single time. The chain uses TRBV4-1 and TRBJ2-1, with 12 bases fitting TRBD2. V dropped 2 bases and J dropped 2; count of bases not matched to a gene: 4. Germline CDR1 and CDR2: MGHRA and YSYEKL. This CDR3 is built from 17 residues. CDR3 amino acids: CASSQPSGRGTYNEQFF. CDR3 coding DNA: TGCGCCAGCAGCCAACCTAGCGGGAGGGGGACCTACAATGAGCAGTTCTTC.

This chain links TRBV5-1 with TRBJ2-3; 10 positions agree with TRBD2. Germline V lookup: CDR1 SGHRS, CDR2 YFSETQ. This CDR3 comprises 16 residues. Unmatched junction bases numbered 8, after V lost 2 bases and J lost 5 bases. The CDR3 loop reads CASSFGTSARGDTQYF. The CDR3 region has the DNA TGCGCCAGCAGCTTCGGGACTAGCGCCAGGGGAGATACGCAGTATTTT.

The chain couples TRBV20-1 to TRBJ2-1; TRBD1 aligns across 10 bases. With V trimmed by 3 bases and J by 6 bases, 11 bases remained unmatched. This CDR3 has 16 residues. Germline CDR1 reads DFQATT; CDR2 reads SNEGSKA (reference sequence). This chain's CDR3 is CSASFRDRGLRNEQFF. CDR3 nucleotide sequence: TGCAGTGCTAGTTTTCGGGACAGGGGACTTCGCAATGAGCAGTTCTTC.

The CDR3 here is CASSLPGWDTQYF. CDR3 coding DNA: TGTGCCAGCAGCTTACCGGGGTGGGATACGCAGTATTTT. The V call is TRBV11-2, the J call TRBJ2-3; D might be TRBD2 (5 bases). V was cut by 2 bases and J by 6 bases, with 9 bases left in between. The CDR3 length is 13 residues. CDR1 is SGHAT, CDR2 FQNNGV, per germline.

The chain employs TRBV7-6 and TRBJ1-5; TRBD1 agrees at 10 bases. The V gene end was trimmed by 5 bases and the J gene end by 6 bases; junction bases not matched to a gene: 10. The CDR3 spans 16 residues. CDR1 is SGHVS, CDR2 FNYEAQ, per germline. The CDR3 spells CASSMGQGTRGQPQHF. In nucleotides, the CDR3 is TGTGCCAGCAGCATGGGACAGGGGACACGGGGTCAGCCCCAGCATTTT.

The chain couples TRBV2 to TRBJ2-1, with 9 bases matching TRBD1. The V and J ends lost 6 bases and 13 bases, in that order; junction bases with no gene match: 13. Germline lookup yields CDR1 SNHLY and CDR2 FYNNEI. The CDR3 is made up of 14 amino acids. The CDR3 DNA follows: TGTGCCAGCAGCGTGGGACAGGGAGCCCCTCAACAGTTCTTC. It translates to CASSVGQGAPQQFF.

This clone appeared a few times. The rearrangement links TRBV10-1 to TRBJ2-2, with D unclear. Looked up from germline, CDR1 is WNHNN and CDR2 is SYGVQD (reference sequence). The CDR3 is 14 residues long. V dropped 7 bases and J dropped 2 bases, with 11 bases sitting between them. CDR3 bases: TGCGCCAGCACCCAAGTGGTCAACACCGGGGAGCTGTTTTTT. As protein: CASTQVVNTGELFF.

The chain combines TRBV3-1 (or the pseudogene TRBV3-2) with TRBJ2-2, with D unresolved. V was pared by 1 base and J by 8 bases, with 2 bases between. CDR1 and CDR2 (germline): LGHDT, YNNKEL (reference sequence). The CDR3 is 11 amino acids. The CDR3 DNA sequence: TGTGCCAGCAGCCAAGGGGGGGAGCTGTTTTTT. Amino acid sequence: CASSQGGELFF.

The rearrangement joins TRBV5-4 to TRBJ2-1; D assignment may be TRBD1 or TRBD2 (5 bases each). V lost 0 bases and J 4 bases, leaving 11 bases between the germline ends. Germline lookup yields CDR1 SGHNT and CDR2 YYREEE (reference sequence). This CDR3 spans 15 amino acids. CDR3 sequence reads: CASSLAQGEYNEQFF. The CDR3 region has the DNA TGTGCCAGCAGCTTGGCTCAGGGAGAATACAATGAGCAGTTCTTC. The whole variable domain, filled in from reference TRBV5-4 and TRBJ2-1, reads ETGVTQSPTHLIKTRGQQVTLRCSSQSGHNTVSWYQQALGQGPQFIFQYYREEENGRGNFPPRFSGLQFPNYSSELNVNALELDDSALYLCASSLAQGEYNEQFFGPGTRLTVL.

This sequence joins TRBV5-1 and TRBJ1-3; D is possibly TRBD1 (5 bases). Germline loops: CDR1 SGHRS, CDR2 YFSETQ. V was trimmed by 5 bases and J by 2 bases, leaving 8 bases between them. The CDR3 contains 13 residues. CDR3 sequence: CASRGEAGNTIYF. The CDR3 nucleotides read TGCGCCAGCAGAGGGGAAGCTGGAAACACCATATATTTT.

V gene TRBV7-2 combines with J gene TRBJ1-5, with TRBD1 matching over 9 bases. From germline, CDR1 is SGHTA and CDR2 FQGNSA. CDR3 length: 18 amino acids. V was pared by 1 base and J by 2 bases, with 9 bases of the junction left unmatched. The CDR3 spells CASSLDWDRVYGNQPQHF. DNA for the CDR3: TGTGCCAGCAGCTTAGATTGGGACAGGGTTTACGGCAATCAGCCCCAGCATTTT.

This chain links TRBV6-2 or TRBV6-3 with TRBJ2-5; tentatively, D is TRBD2 (6 bases). This CDR3 has 14 amino acids. The V gene lost 3 bases and the J gene lost 4 bases, with 12 bases spanning the gap. Per germline, CDR1 MNHEY and CDR2 SVGEGT. The CDR3 reads CASSYGGTAETQYF. The CDR3 DNA sequence: TGTGCCAGCAGTTATGGGGGGACGGCAGAGACCCAGTACTTC.

The chain has TRBV6-2 or TRBV6-3 and TRBJ1-6; TRBD1 aligns across 9 bases. The CDR3 has 17 amino acids. Trimming removed 2 bases from V and 7 bases from J; junction bases left unmatched: 9. CDR1 is MNHEY, CDR2 SVGEGT, per germline. CDR3 bases: TGTGCCAGCAGTTACGTGTGGTGGACAGGGGACAATTCACCCCTCCACTTT. Its protein product is CASSYVWWTGDNSPLHF.

This clone was observed a single time. This rearrangement joins TRBV7-2 to TRBJ1-5; weak D call: TRBD1 (6 bases). The V and J ends lost 4 bases and 1 base respectively, with 17 bases between them. This CDR3 spans 17 amino acids. Per germline, CDR1 SGHTA and CDR2 FQGNSA. For the CDR3, the DNA is TGTGCCAGCAGCTCCACGACGGCAGGGGTAAGCAATCAGCCCCAGCATTTT. Its protein product is CASSSTTAGVSNQPQHF. Variable domain in full (rest from reference TRBV7-2 and TRBJ1-5): GAGVSQSPSNKVTEKGKDVELRCDPISGHTALYWYRQSLGQGLEFLIYFQGNSAPDKSGLPSDRFSAERTGGSVSTLTIQRTQQEDSAVYLCASSSTTAGVSNQPQHFGDGTRLSIL.

The chain combines TRBV27 with TRBJ1-4; a possible D gene is TRBD1 (6 bases). Trimming pared 2 bases from V and 8 bases from J, leaving 12 bases between. The CDR3 runs to 14 residues. The germline gives CDR1 MNHEY, CDR2 SMNVEV (reference sequence). The CDR3 sequence is CASSLQGKGEKLFF. The CDR3 bases are TGTGCCAGCAGTTTACAGGGGAAGGGAGAAAAACTGTTTTTT.